The next 20 T cell receptor beta chains were all read from a single sample in a study of blood T cell repertoires in COVID-19. The data were produced by immunoSEQ multiplex PCR, yet TCRdb's version contains in-frame clones alone and is incomplete. This table holds about 240,000 clones, about 89% found once. The sequenced sample was PBMCs or T cells enriched from blood (not recorded which). The receptors originated from a woman aged 25-40 years who had recovered from COVID-19.

The rearrangement uses TRBV9 and TRBJ2-5; maybe TRBD2 (5 bases). The CDR3 totals 15 residues. Per the germline V gene, CDR1 is SGDLS and CDR2 is YYNGEE. V lost 4 bases and J 5 bases, leaving 18 bases between the germline ends. The CDR3 DNA is TGTGCCAGCAGCACCTCTAGCCCTCCTGGGGAGACCCAGTACTTC. Translated, it gives CASSTSSPPGETQYF.

The CDR3 spells CASSLAGDLATDYEQYF. CDR3 sequence (DNA): TGTGCCAGCAGTTTAGCGGGAGACCTTGCTACGGATTACGAGCAGTACTTC. V gene TRBV28 combines with J gene TRBJ2-7; 7 bases fit TRBD2. Germline lookup yields CDR1 MDHEN and CDR2 SYDVKM. This CDR3 is 17 amino acids long. After removal of 2 bases from V and 4 bases from J, the junction contained 14 bases not matched to a gene.

The rearrangement links TRBV27 to TRBJ2-7; 11 positions match TRBD2. The J segment lost 0 bases and the V segment lost 1 base, leaving 5 bases of the junction unmatched. CDR3 length: 17 residues. The germline V gene has CDR1 MNHEY and CDR2 SMNVEV (reference sequence). The CDR3 spells CASSLWASGGPSYEQYF. In DNA form, the CDR3 reads TGTGCCAGCAGTTTATGGGCTAGCGGGGGGCCCTCCTACGAGCAGTACTTC.

This clone appeared once. The genes are TRBV18 and TRBJ2-7, with 13 nucleotides matching TRBD2. V dropped 3 bases and J dropped 3; count of bases not matched to a gene: 5. There are 16 residues in the CDR3. Germline lookup yields CDR1 KGHSH and CDR2 LQKENI. The CDR3 spells CASSPGTSGIGYEQYF. CDR3 nucleotides: TGTGCCAGCTCACCCGGGACTAGCGGGATCGGCTACGAGCAGTACTTC. Based on the CDR3 plus reference TRBV18 and TRBJ2-7, the full variable domain is NAGVMQNPRHLVRRRGQEARLRCSPMKGHSHVYWYRQLPEEGLKFMVYLQKENIIDESGMPKERFSAEFPKEGPSILRIQQVVRGDSAAYFCASSPGTSGIGYEQYFGPGTRLTVT.

The chain joins TRBV19 to TRBJ1-1; D gene ambiguous. Trimming removed 6 bases from V and 1 base from J, with 18 bases in between. CDR1 and CDR2 from the germline V gene are LNHDA and SQIVND (reference sequence). This CDR3 is built from 16 residues. The CDR3, as DNA: TGTGCCAGTAGATCGTCTATGTGGCAGGAGAACACTGAAGCTTTCTTT. Protein: CASRSSMWQENTEAFF.

Of note for this clone: Other nucleotide sequences from this sample produce the same CDR3. CDR3 nucleotide sequence: TGTGCCAGCAGCGTAGACGAGCGGGAGACGGGAGAGCAGTACTTC. Translation gives CASSVDERETGEQYF. The chain links TRBV9 to TRBJ2-7; 8 bases are shared with TRBD2. After removal of 0 bases from V and 7 bases from J, the junction contained 9 bases not matched to a gene. CDR1 and CDR2 from the germline V gene are SGDLS and YYNGEE. This CDR3 comprises 15 residues.

The chain recombines TRBV5-6 with TRBJ1-2; 7 positions agree with TRBD1. J lost 8 bases, V lost 4 bases, and 17 bases had no gene match. The CDR3 has 16 amino acids. Per the germline V gene, CDR1 is SGHDT and CDR2 is YYEEEE. The CDR3 is CASSGGSLTGDEGYTF. The CDR3 coding sequence is TGTGCCAGCAGCGGAGGCAGTCTTACAGGGGATGAAGGCTACACCTTC.

This clone came up once. The rearrangement links TRBV5-4 to TRBJ2-5, with 9 bases fitting TRBD1. Germline trimming cut 4 bases from V and 5 bases from J; bases unmatched to any gene: 12. Germline CDR1 and CDR2: SGHNT and YYREEE (reference sequence). The CDR3 runs to 16 residues. The CDR3 region is CASSPRAGQGEETQYF. The CDR3 DNA follows: TGTGCCAGCAGCCCCCGGGCGGGACAGGGAGAGGAGACCCAGTACTTC.

This chain joins TRBV7-6 and TRBJ1-6; a weak D match, TRBD1 (5 bases). The CDR3 consists of 16 residues. V was shortened by 5 bases and J by 0 bases, with 11 bases between the two germline ends. From germline, CDR1 is SGHVS and CDR2 FNYEAQ. CDR3 bases: TGTGCCAGCAGCCCCAGACAGAGCTCCTATAATTCACCCCTCCACTTT. Translated, it gives CASSPRQSSYNSPLHF.

This clone was seen a single time. V and J are TRBV7-8 and TRBJ2-3; 7 bases align to TRBD2. Germline CDR1 is SGHVS and CDR2 is FQNEAQ. The junction had 4 bases not matched to a gene; V was cut back by 4 bases and J by 3 bases. CDR3 length: 14 amino acids. CDR3 sequence reads: CASSWGGPTDTQYF. As DNA, the CDR3 is TGTGCCAGCAGCTGGGGGGGACCTACAGATACGCAGTATTTT.

This clone was recorded many times. The chain couples TRBV19 to TRBJ1-1; 8 positions match TRBD1. Germline V CDR1 and CDR2: LNHDA, SQIVND (reference sequence). This CDR3 region has 16 residues. With V trimmed by 2 bases and J by 4 bases, 9 bases remained unmatched. The CDR3 nucleotides are TGTGCCAGTAGTATAAGGGCAGGGGGCTGGGGCACTGAAGCTTTCTTT. Protein product: CASSIRAGGWGTEAFF.

The chain is built from TRBV7-2 and TRBJ2-1, with D tentatively TRBD1 (5 bases). With 5 bases removed from V and 0 bases from J, the gap between germline ends came to 11 bases. The germline gives CDR1 SGHTA, CDR2 FQGNSA. CDR3 length: 15 residues. As DNA, the CDR3 is TGTGCCAGCAGCCAACAGGAGAGCTCCTACAATGAGCAGTTCTTC. It encodes CASSQQESSYNEQFF.

CDR3 sequence (DNA): TGTGCCAGCAGCCAAGTAGGGACTAGCGGTTCCTACGAGCAGTACTTC. This gives the protein CASSQVGTSGSYEQYF. The chain is built from TRBV4-2 and TRBJ2-7, with 11 bases aligning to TRBD2. CDR3 length: 16 residues. Germline V gene lookup returns CDR1 LGHNA and CDR2 YNFKEQ. Trimming removed 1 base from V and 1 base from J; junction bases left unmatched: 3.

The chain recombines TRBV3-1 (or the pseudogene TRBV3-2) with TRBJ2-1; 11 bases fit TRBD2. Germline values: CDR1 LGHDT, CDR2 YNNKEL (reference sequence). The CDR3 is 18 amino acids. V dropped 1 base and J dropped 0; count of bases not matched to a gene: 5. The CDR3 is CASSQGLAGRSSYNEQFF. The CDR3, as DNA: TGTGCCAGCAGCCAAGGACTAGCGGGACGGAGCTCCTACAATGAGCAGTTCTTC.

In this sample, this clone turned up once. This chain connects TRBV11-2 to TRBJ2-2; tentatively, D is TRBD2 (5 bases). CDR3 size: 13 residues. V lost 5 bases to trimming and J lost 5 bases, with 9 bases between them. Germline V gives CDR1 SGHAT, CDR2 FQNNGV. CDR3 sequence: CASSAQRTGELFF. The CDR3 DNA reads as TGTGCCAGCAGCGCCCAGCGGACCGGGGAGCTGTTTTTT.

V is TRBV24-1 and J is TRBJ2-2; 10 bases line up with TRBD1. Trimming cost V 3 bases and J 3 bases; bases outside gene matches: 3. The V gene's germline CDR1 is KGHDR and CDR2 SFDVKD. The CDR3 spans 16 residues. The CDR3 region has the DNA TGTGCCACCAGTGATACCGGGACAGGGGACACCGGGGAGCTGTTTTTT. Protein: CATSDTGTGDTGELFF.

The rearrangement links TRBV28 to TRBJ2-3; possibly TRBD2 for D (5 bases). From germline, CDR1 is MDHEN and CDR2 SYDVKM. V was shortened by 8 bases and J by 3 bases, with 9 bases between the two germline ends. CDR3 size: 12 residues. CDR3 DNA: TGTGCCAGCTGCGGGCCTACAGATACGCAGTATTTT. Translation gives CASCGPTDTQYF.

The chain employs TRBV11-2 and TRBJ1-2; possibly TRBD1 for D (5 bases). Deletions cut 5 bases from V and 1 base from J, with 11 bases between. The CDR3 contains 14 residues. The V gene's germline CDR1 is SGHAT and CDR2 FQNNGV. CDR3 residues: CASSRGGNNYGYTF. Written as DNA, the CDR3 is TGTGCCAGCAGCCGCGGGGGTAATAACTATGGCTACACCTTC.

The V gene is TRBV19, the J gene TRBJ1-1; tentatively, D is TRBD1 (5 bases). Deletions cut 3 bases from V and 10 bases from J, with 15 bases between. Germline V CDR1 and CDR2: LNHDA, SQIVND (reference sequence). The CDR3 loop spans 13 amino acids. The CDR3 coding sequence is TGTGCCAGTAGTATCTCAGGGTTTCCGGCAGCTTTCTTT. This codes for CASSISGFPAAFF.

J is TRBJ2-7 and V is TRBV5-8; TRBD1 matches at 7 bases. Germline CDR1 reads SGHTS; CDR2 reads YDEGEE. This CDR3 contains 14 residues. After removal of 3 bases from V and 1 base from J, the junction contained 4 bases not matched to a gene. The CDR3 nucleotides are TGTGCCAGCAGCTCCGTACAGGGGTCCTACGAGCAGTACTTC. Residues: CASSSVQGSYEQYF.